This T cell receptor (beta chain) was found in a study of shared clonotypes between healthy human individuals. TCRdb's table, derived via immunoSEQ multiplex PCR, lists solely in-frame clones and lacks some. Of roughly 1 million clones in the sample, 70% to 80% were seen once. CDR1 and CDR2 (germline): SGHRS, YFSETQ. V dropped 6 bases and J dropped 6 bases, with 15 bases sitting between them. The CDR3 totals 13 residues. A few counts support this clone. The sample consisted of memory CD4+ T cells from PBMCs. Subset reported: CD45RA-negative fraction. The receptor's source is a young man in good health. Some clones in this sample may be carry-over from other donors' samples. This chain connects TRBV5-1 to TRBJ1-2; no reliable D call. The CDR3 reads CASTTIPSNGYTF. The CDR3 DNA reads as TGCGCCAGCACTACGATACCCTCAAATGGCTACACCTTC.